Presented here are 19 T cell receptor beta chains from one specimen sequenced in a study of cytomegalovirus exposure and HLA in healthy donors. In the PCR, 60 Vbeta and 13 Jbeta primers were used. The repertoire was sequenced with immunoSEQ multiplex PCR; TCRdb's copy has only in-frame clones and lacks some. The sample lists some 200,000 clones, around 84% occurring once. Source material: PBMCs. The receptors were sampled from a woman in her 50s in good health and CMV-seropositive.

This clone was counted between two and nine times. V gene TRBV5-6 combines with J gene TRBJ1-1; 10 bases map to TRBD1. Germline lookup yields CDR1 SGHDT and CDR2 YYEEEE. Unmatched junction bases numbered 12, after V lost 4 bases and J lost 6 bases. The CDR3 covers 16 residues. The CDR3 loop reads CASSLGTGEGRPEAFF. DNA for the CDR3: TGTGCCAGCAGCCTCGGGACAGGGGAGGGGAGACCTGAAGCTTTCTTT. The complete variable domain, with remaining parts taken from reference TRBV5-6 and TRBJ1-1, reads DAGVTQSPTHLIKTRGQQVTLRCSPKSGHDTVSWYQQALGQGPQFIFQYYEEEERQRGNFPDRFSGHQFPNYSSELNVNALLLGDSALYLCASSLGTGEGRPEAFFGQGTRLTVV.

V is TRBV4-1 and J is TRBJ1-2, with TRBD1 identical over 8 bases. The germline CDR1 and CDR2 sequences are MGHRA and YSYEKL. The CDR3 consists of 15 residues. The J segment lost 7 bases and the V segment lost 1 base, leaving 8 bases of the junction unmatched. For the CDR3, the DNA is TGCGCCAGCAGCCAAGTCCCGGACAGGGTAGTTGGCTACACCTTC. This gives the protein CASSQVPDRVVGYTF.

J is TRBJ2-5 and V is TRBV19; weak D call: TRBD1 (5 bases). The J call is in doubt because the DNA end fits TRBJ2-7 better. This CDR3 has 13 residues. From germline, CDR1 is LNHDA and CDR2 SQIVND (reference sequence). In DNA, the CDR3 is TGTGCCAGTAGTATAGGACAGAATAACGAGCAGTACTTC. This gives the protein CASSIGQNNEQYF.

The chain uses TRBV5-4 and TRBJ2-5, with 8 bases aligning to TRBD1. J lost 2 bases, V lost 3 bases, and 12 bases had no gene match. Germline V gene sequence: CDR1 SGHNT, CDR2 YYREEE (reference sequence). The CDR3 totals 17 residues. Written as DNA, the CDR3 is TGTGCCAGCAGCTCAAAAAAGGACAGGGTTCGGCAAGAGACCCAGTACTTC. Protein: CASSSKKDRVRQETQYF.

CDR3 residues: CASSSVDRGGQKLFF. For the CDR3, the DNA is TGTGCCAGCAGTTCCGTGGACAGGGGAGGCCAAAAACTGTTTTTT. The chain carries TRBV28 and TRBJ1-4; 9 bases line up with TRBD1. Germline CDR1 is MDHEN and CDR2 is SYDVKM. The CDR3 is 15 residues long. V shed 4 bases and J 9 bases; nucleotides not matched to a gene: 9.

The genes are TRBV7-3 and TRBJ2-1; TRBD2 matches at 8 bases. The J segment lost 1 base and the V segment lost 6 bases, leaving 5 bases of the junction unmatched. There are 15 residues in the CDR3. Germline V CDR1 and CDR2: SGHTA, FQGTGA. CDR3 nucleotides: TGTGCCAGCAGTTTCGGGGGGGGTTCCTACAATGAGCAGTTCTTC. Its translation: CASSFGGGSYNEQFF. Together with reference TRBV7-3 and TRBJ2-1, the CDR3 gives the full variable domain: GAGVSQTPSNKVTEKGKYVELRCDPISGHTALYWYRQSLGQGPEFLIYFQGTGAADDSGLPNDRFFAVRPEGSVSTLKIQRTERGDSAVYLCASSFGGGSYNEQFFGPGTRLTVL.

The chain couples TRBV29-1 to TRBJ2-7; TRBD1 aligns across 9 bases. This CDR3 has 13 residues. V trimming: 6 bases; J trimming: 3 bases; junction bases outside the gene matches: 6. Germline V gene lookup returns CDR1 SQVTM and CDR2 ANQGSEA. The CDR3 protein is CSVGTGFGYEQYF. The CDR3, as DNA: TGCAGCGTCGGGACAGGGTTCGGCTACGAGCAGTACTTC.

The rearrangement uses TRBV7-2 and TRBJ2-1; D call uncertain. Germline values: CDR1 SGHTA, CDR2 FQGNSA. V was pared by 3 bases and J by 0 bases, with 15 bases between. The CDR3 is 17 amino acids. CDR3 residues: CASSLIGSLSSYNEQFF. The DNA for the CDR3 is TGTGCCAGCAGCTTGATCGGGTCCCTCAGCTCCTACAATGAGCAGTTCTTC.

The chain links TRBV5-1 to TRBJ2-3; 7 nucleotides agree with TRBD2. The CDR3 spans 14 residues. CDR1 and CDR2 from the germline V gene are SGHRS and YFSETQ. V was clipped by 1 base and J by 3 bases; unmatched bases: 2. This CDR3 reads CASSLPSGTDTQYF. CDR3 in DNA: TGCGCCAGCAGCTTGCCTAGCGGAACAGATACGCAGTATTTT.

V usage is TRBV9 and J usage is TRBJ1-3; D not resolved. This CDR3 comprises 12 residues. The germline CDR1 and CDR2 sequences are SGDLS and YYNGEE. Trimming pared 4 bases from V and 6 bases from J, leaving 8 bases between. This CDR3 is CASSSRENTIYF. In nucleotides, the CDR3 is TGTGCCAGCAGCTCTCGGGAAAACACCATATATTTT.

CDR3 bases: TGTGCCACCTCGGAAGGCGGAGCCCGCTACGAGCAGTACTTC. Translation: CATSEGGARYEQYF. The rearrangement joins TRBV28 to TRBJ2-7; D uncertain. Trimming removed 10 bases from V and 3 bases from J, with 19 bases in between. The CDR3 totals 14 residues. Germline assignment: CDR1 MDHEN and CDR2 SYDVKM.

The J gene is TRBJ2-5, the V gene TRBV7-3; D is unresolved. CDR1 and CDR2 (germline): SGHTA, FQGTGA. The CDR3 runs to 15 residues. V was clipped by 1 base and J by 5 bases, with 14 bases between them. CDR3 DNA sequence: TGTGCCAGCAGCTTAAATGGAGACCCACTGGAGACCCAGTACTTC. Its translation: CASSLNGDPLETQYF.

This clone was observed once. The V gene is TRBV29-1, the J gene TRBJ1-1; TRBD1 agrees at 8 bases. The CDR3 spans 16 residues. V lost 0 bases and J lost 1; bases outside the gene matches: 7. The germline V gene has CDR1 SQVTM and CDR2 ANQGSEA. The chain's CDR3 is CSVEDLQGAGNTEAFF. CDR3 in DNA: TGCAGCGTTGAAGATCTGCAGGGGGCGGGGAACACTGAAGCTTTCTTT.

The rearrangement joins TRBV29-1 to TRBJ2-4, with D possibly TRBD2 on 6 matching bases. V lost 7 bases and J lost 4, with 11 bases in between. The germline V gene encodes CDR1 SQVTM and CDR2 ANQGSEA. This CDR3 is built from 12 residues. The CDR3 sequence is CSAGTPKNIQYF. The CDR3, as DNA: TGCAGCGCCGGGACTCCAAAAAACATTCAGTACTTC.

This clone was counted once. V usage is TRBV5-1 and J usage is TRBJ1-2; 8 positions agree with TRBD1. Germline V lookup: CDR1 SGHRS, CDR2 YFSETQ. This CDR3 is built from 18 residues. V was pared by 5 bases and J by 1 base, with 16 bases of the junction left unmatched. Here the CDR3 DNA reads TGCGCCAGCAGTCCGGGACAGGCCCCATCTGTTTTTAACTATGGCTACACCTTC. Translated, it gives CASSPGQAPSVFNYGYTF.

A few counts support this clone. The chain has TRBV11-3 and TRBJ2-1; 14 bases align to TRBD2. V dropped 5 bases and J dropped 6; count of bases not matched to a gene: 6. The germline gives CDR1 SGHNT, CDR2 YENEEA. The CDR3 spans 16 residues. The CDR3 DNA reads TGTGCCAGCAGCAACCCGACTAGCGGGGGGGCCAATGAGCAGTTCTTC. It codes for CASSNPTSGGANEQFF.

This clone occurred a few times. This rearrangement joins TRBV11-2 to TRBJ2-1; 10 bases line up with TRBD2. The length of the CDR3 is 17 residues. V trimming: 1 base; J trimming: 3 bases; junction bases outside the gene matches: 6. Per germline, CDR1 SGHAT and CDR2 FQNNGV. The CDR3 reads CASSLGQLAGVYNEQFF. DNA for the CDR3: TGTGCCAGCAGCTTAGGTCAGCTAGCGGGGGTCTACAATGAGCAGTTCTTC.

The gene calls are TRBV6-5 and TRBJ2-3, with 8 bases lining up with TRBD1. Germline V gives CDR1 MNHEY, CDR2 SVGAGI. The V segment lost 6 bases and the J segment 4 bases; nucleotides outside the gene matches: 9. The CDR3 totals 15 residues. CDR3 amino acids: CASSARTGRPDTQYF. The CDR3 DNA follows: TGTGCCAGCAGCGCCAGGACAGGGAGGCCAGATACGCAGTATTTT.

The rearrangement uses TRBV9 and TRBJ1-3, with D possibly being TRBD1 (6 bases). V was cut by 0 bases and J by 7 bases, with 17 bases left in between. This CDR3 comprises 16 residues. The germline gives CDR1 SGDLS, CDR2 YYNGEE. This CDR3 reads CASSVAAAAGVNTIYF. The CDR3 DNA reads TGTGCCAGCAGCGTAGCTGCGGCGGCAGGGGTTAACACCATATATTTT.